This T cell receptor (beta chain) was observed in a study of TIL therapy for anti-PD-1-resistant metastatic lung cancer. Note on this clone: The antigen remains undetermined.

Time point here: pre-treatment sample, taken before nivolumab and TIL therapy. Patients were adults with stage 4 NSCLC. Overall study results and limits: This highly selected cohort may not generalize to typical lung cancer patients.

The V end was cut by 0 bases, the J end by 3 bases, with 7 bases between. Germline V lookup: CDR1 SQVTM, CDR2 ANQGSEA. The CDR3 consists of 13 residues. Sequencing used immunoSEQ v3. Sequencing used immunoSEQ multiplex PCR; TCRdb keeps in-frame clones, though not all of them. The repertoire consists of 60,000 or so clones, with roughly 69% occurring once and the leading ten covering about 6.8%. The TCR comes from a person between 30 and 80 years old with non-small cell lung cancer. This chain uses TRBV29-1 with TRBJ2-3, with D possibly matching TRBD1 (5 bases). The sequences come from blood, collected at baseline. This chain's CDR3 is CSVEERTTDTQYF. The CDR3 DNA is TGCAGCGTTGAAGAGAGGACAACAGATACGCAGTATTTT.